This TCR beta chain was captured in a study of cytomegalovirus exposure and HLA in healthy donors (TCRdb year 2017). Context from the whole study: In an earlier analysis of some 610 of the donors, around 300 Gb of sequence data and 120 million or so unique TCR beta sequences from approximately 180 million T cells were reported. An early release covering about 600 HLA-typed donors comprised 250 to 350 gigabases of sequencing data and around 85 million unique TCR sequences. Of the 398 genotyped donors, roughly 76% were placed in the genetic ancestry cluster associated with self-reported Caucasian donors. The study aimed to test whether cataloging public T cell receptors could reveal signatures of past pathogen exposure. Using immunosequencing, the study profiled T cell repertoires from 666 subjects and related those repertoires to cytomegalovirus serostatus. Along with the roughly 700-subject first cohort, a separate validation cohort of 120 different subjects was used. The study combined high-throughput TCR immunosequencing, statistical association of individual TCRs with disease status, and machine learning to predict cytomegalovirus infection status. A later analysis re-examined previously published TCR beta repertoires from more than 600 donors and added high-resolution HLA genotyping to investigate patterns of TCR occurrence. Rather than drawing on any new phenotypic data, the later analysis identified candidate immune exposures from TCR beta sequences and the way those sequences occurred across donors. In an earlier analysis of 587 of the donors, high-throughput TCR beta sequencing was used to judge whether each TCR beta V gene segment behaved as functional or pseudogenic. Donor age, sex, ethnicity and CMV serostatus were compiled together with the repertoire data. A later genetic analysis took genome-wide SNP genotypes for about three fifths of the 666 donors and used that subset as a discovery cohort. All discovery cohort repertoires had been generated using a single sequencing platform. HLA typing included class I and class II loci at four-digit resolution. Typing coverage differed by locus: A, B, C, DRB1 and DQB1 were typed in roughly 620-640 donors, DQA1 in approximately 520, DPA1 in nearly 610, and DPB1 in roughly 470. About five DR-DQ haplotypes were treated as single units for association and clustering because of strong linkage in the cohort. Among roughly 400 genotyped donors of the cohort, an average of about 240,000 unique TCR beta nucleotide sequences were sequenced per donor, roughly 20% of them non-productive.

Taken from the germline V gene, the CDR1 and CDR2 loops are MNHEY and SVGAGI. The CDR3 contains 13 residues, cysteine and phenylalanine counted. This entry keeps only the CDR3 DNA: 39 bases, framed from base 1. At the junction V is shortened by 5 bases and J by 2 bases; bases outside the gene matches: 3. Receptor amplification or capture employed the immunoSEQ multiplex PCR assay. For the multiplex PCR, a mixture combining 60 forward primers for TCR Vbeta segments and 13 reverse primers for TCR Jbeta segments was used. The CDR3 region of rearranged TCR beta genes was amplified from genomic DNA with a multiplex PCR assay. Amplified TCR beta libraries were sequenced as 87-base-pair reads on the Illumina HiSeq System. As for the original processing: A later analysis tallied 75 million to 95 million unique TCR beta chains across the roughly 610 repertoires, and approximately 12 million of those chains were shared by two or more donors. To remove PCR and sequencing errors, raw reads were error-corrected and collapsed into unique sequences using a nearest-neighbor algorithm that merged closely related sequences. To assign V, D and J gene segments, CDR3 sequences were aligned to IMGT reference sequences. For a sequence to be retained, a match of at least six nucleotides to both a V gene segment and a J gene segment was required. Rearrangements were classified as productive when the CDR3 lacked stop codons and remained in frame with V and J, and all other rearrangements were classified as non-productive. Following IMGT convention, CDR3 was defined as the stretch from the second conserved V-encoded cysteine to the conserved J-encoded phenylalanine. The earlier analysis of 500 to 600 of the donors excluded sequences that lacked an unambiguous match to a single V gene segment. An earlier analysis of around 600 of the donors classified V segments as functional when productive rearrangements were above 56.7% and as segregating when the standard deviation between donors was above 5%. To diagnose cytomegalovirus status from the catalog of TCR beta chain sequences, a statistical classification framework was built. V and J gene assignment, in a later analysis, came from comparing TCR nucleotide sequences with IMGT/GENE-DB human TR gene sequences. The TCRdist pipeline was used in a later analysis to assign CDR3 sequences and most-parsimonious VDJ recombination scenarios. In a later analysis, every TCR beta chain was defined by the combination of its CDR3 amino acid sequence and its V-gene family, and reads without a unique V-gene family were dropped. In a later analysis, a few hundred highly shared, low-generation-probability nucleotide sequences were removed to address suspected cross-contamination and a sequencing artifact. In a later analysis, a clonal expansion index for each public chain was calculated from normalized within-repertoire ranks of inferred template counts. In a later analysis, generation probabilities were computed with a VDJ recombination model fitted to out-of-frame rearrangements, and the resulting probabilities were checked against IGoR. Hypergeometric tests were used in a later analysis to score TCR-TCR, TCR-HLA and TCR-CMV co-occurrence, with a repertoire-size bias correction applied to the TCR pairs. To estimate false discovery rates, a later analysis permuted the HLA or CMV assignments 20 times. In a later analysis, co-occurring TCRs were grouped using DBSCAN, and TCRdist sequence similarity was added for clustering within HLA-allele-positive subsets. Repertoires with fewer than 30,000 or more than 120,000 public chains, plus five repertoires with anomalous nucleotide sharing, were excluded from co-occurrence clustering. In its TCRdb copy, this immuneACCESS table keeps in-frame sequences only and misses some clones. Where compared with another copy, unresolved V genes explain less than half of these, and the others have no known cause. That table gives V, J and clone size, and the DNA gave D and trimming. The sample includes some 180,000 clones, with 81% observed a single time. The leading ten clones occupy around 3.6% of the sample.

General study outcomes and caveats: In a later analysis, the rate of TCR association differed among HLA loci, with DRB1 alleles having the most associated TCRs and HLA-C alleles having the fewest. Across donors, most TCR sequences were observed very rarely, whereas some public TCRs were present in many individuals. Most CMV-associated TCR beta chains appeared to be HLA-restricted in a later analysis, and the HLA associations seemed to be driven largely by CMV exposure. Specific HLA alleles were associated with around 18,000 TCR beta sequences at a false discovery rate of 0.05 in a later analysis. A few of the identified cytomegalovirus-associated TCR beta chains were confirmed in vitro to be specific for cytomegalovirus antigens. In an earlier analysis of some 640 of the donors, most TCR beta V segments were observed in productive rearrangements about 90% or about 30% of the time, broadly matching IMGT annotations. In a later genetic analysis, fewer N-insertions in productive TCRs were reported among donors in an Asian-associated ancestry cluster than the approximately 630-donor mean. A total of 150 or so TCR beta chains were listed by the study as associated with cytomegalovirus. In a later analysis, several top co-occurrence clusters were reported to appear linked to parvovirus B19, influenza, CMV and Epstein-Barr virus. A further reported finding was that TCR beta sequences accurately predicted the HLA-A and HLA-B alleles for most subjects in the first cohort. A later genetic analysis associated a missense DCLRE1C variant with V-gene and J-gene trimming of TCR beta chains, and an independent cohort replicated the association. Assigning TCR associations to individual alleles was difficult when HLA alleles, especially DR and DQ, strongly co-occurred. In this cohort, only TCR beta chains were sequenced, and detectable features were limited by the absence of alpha or paired-chain data. Linkage disequilibrium might explain the correlated functional status among segregating V segments, but an unknown experimental factor could not be excluded. The presence/absence analyses assumed that sequencing depth was roughly uniform across donors, and that assumption may not be true. Cytomegalovirus status was reported to be diagnosed by the classifier with high specificity and sensitivity in both the original and validation cohorts. A cluster of highly shared sequence variants was judged likely to represent a technical artifact of the sequencing pipeline. In a later analysis, HLA-associated TCR beta chains showed more clonal expansion and lower generation probabilities than non-associated chains that were equally common. HLA typing was unavailable for some donors at each locus, so association tests used only the typed subset. CMV serostatus was the only immune exposure information available for the cohort. Some IMGT-functional V segments, including TRBV6-2 and TRBV6-3, could not be told apart with the 87-base-pair reads, so those segments were excluded. Because counts were too low, some 16 rarely observed V segments, including chromosome 9 orphons, were excluded from the earlier analysis of around 590 of the donors. The authors suggested that the approach could potentially be generalized to other disease states and immunological phenotypes.

In total, 666 healthy bone marrow donors made up the cohort. At the time of sampling, all cohort members were nominally healthy, though unrecorded immune exposures were likely present. The donor was CMV seropositive and was included in the group of 289 seropositive cohort members. A peripheral blood sample was collected from each donor, and TCR beta sequencing was performed on peripheral blood mononuclear cells. Genomic DNA extraction from the blood cell samples was performed with the Qiagen DNeasy Blood Extraction Kit. This clone occurred a few times. Its specific antigen is unknown. It has no much larger one-base neighbor in the sample; base qualities were not kept.

The sample taken for sequencing was PBMCs. The rearranged chain carries TRBV6-5 and TRBJ2-7, with 7 central nucleotides matching TRBD1. This sequence originates from a man aged 40-50 years in good health and CMV-seropositive. CDR3 loop: CASSPGQPYEQYF. The bases read TGTGCCAGCAGTCCGGGACAGCCCTACGAGCAGTACTTC.